The rows below give T cell receptor beta chains drawn from one sample of a study of siplizumab effects on memory and regulatory T cells. The protocol was immunoSEQ multiplex PCR, while the TCRdb copy is restricted to in-frame clones and leaves out a portion. The sample contains about 72,000 clones, roughly nine tenths of which appear only once. The sequencing input was CD8+ T cells sorted from blood. The receptors originated from a human donor in good health. CDR3s include the opening cysteine and the closing phenylalanine or tryptophan. The D gene is left open where the match is weak. Clone size is shown for a subset of rows, as once, few, many or a class of expanded clone.

15 | TRBJ1-2 | once | TRBV5-4 | TRBD1 | TGTGCCAGCAGACCCATGACAGGGGGTACCTATGGCTACACCTTC | CASRPMTGGTYGYTF
15 | TRBJ2-1 | . | TRBV7-3 | TRBD1 | TGTGCCAGCAGCCACACAGGGGGCCCCTACAATGAGCAGTTCTTC | CASSHTGGPYNEQFF
15 | TRBJ2-3 | . | TRBV19 | TRBD2 | TGTGCCAGTAGTTCCCTCTCGCGGGGGACAGATACGCAGTATTTT | CASSSLSRGTDTQYF
16 | TRBJ1-1 | . | TRBV19 | . | TGTGCCAGTAGGCCTATGTTGGGACAAGTGAACACTGAAGCTTTCTTT | CASRPMLGQVNTEAFF
19 | TRBJ1-3 | once | TRBV9 | TRBD1 | TGTGCCAGCAGCGCCTCGGGACAGGAGCCCTCTTACTCTGGAAACACCATATATTTT | CASSASGQEPSYSGNTIYF
12 | TRBJ2-3 | . | TRBV2 | . | TGTGCCAGCAGTATGAACACAGATACGCAGTATTTT | CASSMNTDTQYF
13 | TRBJ2-1 | . | TRBV5-6 | . | TGTGCCAGCAGCTATGACAGTAACAATGAGCAGTTCTTC | CASSYDSNNEQFF
13 | TRBJ2-2 | . | TRBV27 | . | TGTGCCAGCAGTCCCTCGGGGGCCGGGGAGCTGTTTTTT | CASSPSGAGELFF
12 | TRBJ2-5 | . | TRBV27 | . | TGTGCCAGCAGTGCTGTGGGGGAGACCCAGTACTTC | CASSAVGETQYF
15 | TRBJ2-5 | . | TRBV19 | TRBD2 | TGTGCCAGTTCCACCGGGACTAGGAGCCGGGAGACCCAGTACTTC | CASSTGTRSRETQYF
17 | TRBJ2-1 | . | TRBV9 | TRBD2 | TGTGCCAGCACCCCGGCGGCTAGCGGGGGGTCTTACAATGAGCAGTTCTTC | CASTPAASGGSYNEQFF
13 | TRBJ2-7 | . | TRBV19 | . | TGTGCCAGTAGTATTACAGTATCTCCCGAGCAGTACTTC | CASSITVSPEQYF
18 | TRBJ2-2 | . | TRBV29-1 | TRBD1 | TGCAGCGTTGAAGGGCTACTTTCCGGGACAGGGGGCACCGGGGAGCTGTTTTTT | CSVEGLLSGTGGTGELFF
15 | TRBJ2-1 | . | TRBV7-3 | . | TGTGCCAGCAGCTTAACAGGGGGGCTAAACAATGAGCAGTTCTTC | CASSLTGGLNNEQFF
15 | TRBJ1-1 | once | TRBV21-1 | . | TGTGCCAGCAGCAAAGACAGGGAGAGGAACACTGAAGCTTTCTTT | CASSKDRERNTEAFF
14 | TRBJ1-2 | . | TRBV2 | . | TGTGCCAGCAGTGGAGAGGGTATTGGGTATGGCTACACCTTC | CASSGEGIGYGYTF
13 | TRBJ1-1 | once | TRBV6-1 | . | TGTGCCAGCAGGCCAGGGGTCTTCCCTGAAGCTTTCTTT | CASRPGVFPEAFF
17 | TRBJ2-3 | . | TRBV2 | TRBD1 | TGTGCCAGCAGTGAAGTTATGAGGGGGACAGCCACAGATACGCAGTATTTT | CASSEVMRGTATDTQYF
16 | TRBJ2-5 | . | TRBV25-1 | . | TGTGCCAGCAGTGAATATTTCGGACACGGCCCGGAGACCCAGTACTTC | CASSEYFGHGPETQYF
13 | TRBJ1-2 | . | TRBV7-9 | . | TGTGCCAGCAGCTTTCCGGCTAACTATGGCTACACCTTC | CASSFPANYGYTF
17 | TRBJ1-4 | . | TRBV7-2 | . | TGTGCCAGCAGCTTAGCTACAGGAGTCGCAACTAATGAAAAACTGTTTTTT | CASSLATGVATNEKLFF
12 | TRBJ1-5 | . | TRBV7-6 | . | TGTGCCAGCAGCTTACTAGATCAGCCCCAGCATTTT | CASSLLDQPQHF
14 | TRBJ1-1 | . | TRBV7-9 | . | TGTGCCAGCAGCAACCGGACAGTGAACACTGAAGCTTTCTTT | CASSNRTVNTEAFF
14 | TRBJ1-1 | . | TRBV4-1 | . | TGCGCCAGCAGCGAGGCAGGGATGAACACTGAAGCTTTCTTT | CASSEAGMNTEAFF
16 | TRBJ2-3 | . | TRBV9 | . | TGTGCCAGCAGCGTAGTACCGGGGTCCCCGCCAGATACGCAGTATTTT | CASSVVPGSPPDTQYF
13 | TRBJ1-2 | . | TRBV7-9 | . | TGTGCCAGCAGCTTACCCGCCTTCTATGGCTACACCTTC | CASSLPAFYGYTF
15 | TRBJ2-7 | . | TRBV10-3 | TRBD1 | TGTGCCATCAGTGAGTCGGGGACAGCAGCTTACGAGCAGTACTTC | CAISESGTAAYEQYF
14 | TRBJ2-1 | . | TRBV11-2 | . | TGTGCCAGCAGCCCCCACTTGGACTACAATGAGCAGTTCTTC | CASSPHLDYNEQFF
13 | TRBJ2-1 | . | TRBV29-1 | . | TGCAGCGTTCCGTCCCCCTTGGCCGGCCAGCAGTTCTTC | CSVPSPLAGQQFF
17 | TRBJ2-1 | . | TRBV5-4 | TRBD2 | TGTGCCAGCAGCCAAGAAATTCTATGGCGGGGGGGCAGTGAGCAGTTCTTC | CASSQEILWRGGSEQFF
14 | TRBJ1-5 | . | TRBV6-4 | TRBD1 | TGTGCCAGCAGTGACTCGACAGGGATTCAGCCCCAGCATTTT | CASSDSTGIQPQHF
16 | TRBJ1-5 | . | TRBV19 | TRBD1 | TGTGCCAGTAGCCTCTCCACAGGGGGAGCAAATCAGCCCCAGCATTTT | CASSLSTGGANQPQHF
15 | TRBJ1-1 | . | TRBV4-1 | . | TGCGCCAGCAGCCAAGAAATGGGGAGGTTGGGTGAAGCTTTCTTT | CASSQEMGRLGEAFF
12 | TRBJ2-1 | . | TRBV7-9 | . | TGTGCCAGCAGCTTGGGCCCAAGAGAGCAGTTCTTC | CASSLGPREQFF
14 | TRBJ2-1 | . | TRBV5-1 | TRBD2 | TGCGCCGGGCGACTAGCGGGACCCCAAGATGAGCAGTTCTTC | CAGRLAGPQDEQFF
16 | TRBJ2-7 | . | TRBV5-1 | TRBD1 | TGCGCCAGCAGCTTCAACCCGGGACAGGATCGCTACGAGCAGTACTTC | CASSFNPGQDRYEQYF
12 | TRBJ2-1 | . | TRBV5-6 | . | TGTGCCAGCAGCTTGACGACGAATGAGCAGTTCTTC | CASSLTTNEQFF
14 | TRBJ2-2 | once | TRBV6-4 | . | TGTGCCAGCAGTGACTCCAGCGCTCCCGGGGAGCTGTTTTTT | CASSDSSAPGELFF
17 | TRBJ2-7 | once | TRBV11-2 | TRBD1 | TGTGCCAGCAGCGGGGCCGGACAGGGCCCAAGCTCCTACGAGCAGTACTTC | CASSGAGQGPSSYEQYF
18 | TRBJ2-1 | . | TRBV7-3 | TRBD2 | TGTGCCAGCAGCTTAACCGGACTAGCGGGGGTTAGGGGCAATGAGCAGTTCTTC | CASSLTGLAGVRGNEQFF
13 | TRBJ1-2 | . | TRBV27 | . | TGTGCCAGCAGTTGGCAGGCCAACTATGGCTACACCTTC | CASSWQANYGYTF
15 | TRBJ1-1 | . | TRBV7-8 | . | TGTGCCAGCAGCTTAGTCTCCAGGGCGAACACTGAAGCTTTCTTT | CASSLVSRANTEAFF
15 | TRBJ2-7 | . | TRBV7-6 | . | TGTGCCAGCAGCCCAGACGATCCCCTGGGACACGAGCAGTACTTC | CASSPDDPLGHEQYF
14 | TRBJ1-5 | . | TRBV27 | TRBD1 | TGTGCCAGCAGTTGGGGAGGGGGCTATCAGCCCCAGCATTTT | CASSWGGGYQPQHF
13 | TRBJ2-7 | . | TRBV14 | . | TGTGCCAGCAGCCAAAACCTTCTCTACGAGCAGTACTTC | CASSQNLLYEQYF
12 | TRBJ1-1 | . | TRBV27 | . | TGTGCCAGCGGGCTCGGGCACACTGAAGCTTTCTTT | CASGLGHTEAFF
12 | TRBJ1-6 | . | TRBV4-1 | . | TGCGCCAGCAGCCAAGAGGGTTCACCCCTCCACTTT | CASSQEGSPLHF
14 | TRBJ2-1 | . | TRBV7-9 | . | TGTGCCAGCAGCGGACGACTGGCTGTGGATGAGCAGTTCTTC | CASSGRLAVDEQFF
13 | TRBJ2-7 | once | TRBV6-5 | . | TGTGCCAGCAGTCCGGGATTCTCCTACGAGCAGTACTTC | CASSPGFSYEQYF
11 | TRBJ1-1 | few | TRBV6-6 | . | TGTGCCAGCAGTTATGGCACTGAAGCTTTCTTT | CASSYGTEAFF
16 | TRBJ2-1 | . | TRBV27 | . | TGTGCCAGCAGTTTATCGAATGGCAGGCCGGCCAATGAGCAGTTCTTC | CASSLSNGRPANEQFF